The 13 T cell receptor beta chains presented below share a single source sample, sequenced in a study of blood T cell repertoires in COVID-19 (dated by TCRdb to the early 2020s). Library preparation used the immunoSEQ multiplex PCR assay. The source is immuneACCESS, and TCRdb retained only in-frame sequences with V and J called. Part of the clones is not carried over; for the studies checked, unresolved V genes explain less than half of this, and the remainder is unexplained. This sample holds roughly 270,000 clones; roughly four fifths were observed only once. Of the sample, roughly 4.7% is held by the ten largest clones. The sample was PBMCs or T cells enriched from blood (not recorded which). These receptors were collected from a middle-aged man who had been exposed to COVID-19.

This chain uses TRBV6-5 with TRBJ2-7; 8 bases map to TRBD1. The CDR3 is made up of 13 amino acids. Germline-derived CDR1 and CDR2 are MNHEY and SVGAGI. V lost 8 bases and J lost 1; bases outside the gene matches: 4. CDR3 residues: CASSQGVSYEQYF. DNA for the CDR3: TGTGCCAGCTCACAGGGGGTGTCCTACGAGCAGTACTTC.

The chain joins TRBV24-1 to TRBJ2-3; 10 nucleotides agree with TRBD2. Germline CDR1 is KGHDR and CDR2 is SFDVKD. The CDR3 consists of 17 residues. Trimming removed 6 bases from V and 1 base from J; junction bases left unmatched: 9. CDR3 residues: CATSRRTSGRGTDTQYF. DNA of the CDR3: TGTGCCACCAGTCGAAGGACTAGCGGAAGGGGCACAGATACGCAGTATTTT.

The gene calls are TRBV7-3 and TRBJ2-1; D call uncertain. Germline assignment: CDR1 SGHTA and CDR2 FQGTGA. Between the trimmed V and J ends, which lost 8 bases and 4 bases, there was a span of 12 bases. This CDR3 spans 13 amino acids. The CDR3 coding sequence is TGTGCCAGCTCGAACTCTGAATACAATGAGCAGTTCTTC. It yields the protein CASSNSEYNEQFF.

The chain carries TRBV12-5 and TRBJ2-1; 7 bases line up with TRBD1. The CDR3 has 16 residues. V shed 5 bases and J 7 bases; nucleotides not matched to a gene: 14. Per germline, CDR1 LGHNT and CDR2 FRNRAP. CDR3 loop: CASGTRYGQAVNEQFF. Written as DNA, the CDR3 is TGTGCTAGTGGTACGCGATATGGACAGGCGGTAAATGAGCAGTTCTTC.

The chain joins TRBV18 to TRBJ1-1; 7 bases are a match to TRBD1. This CDR3 has 12 amino acids. Germline loops: CDR1 KGHSH, CDR2 LQKENI. J was trimmed by 10 bases and V by 6 bases; bases with no gene match: 8. The CDR3 nucleotides are TGTGCCAGCTCCGACAGGGAAGGAATAGCTTTCTTT. Its translation: CASSDREGIAFF.

The sample holds many counts of this clone. This chain joins TRBV28 and TRBJ1-2; D gene uncertain. Trimming removed 6 bases at V and 8 bases at J, with 13 bases between. The CDR3 spans 12 residues. CDR1 MDHEN and CDR2 SYDVKM come from the germline V gene. The CDR3 sequence is CASSYPPKGYTF. Here the CDR3 DNA reads TGTGCCAGCAGCTACCCCCCCAAAGGCTACACCTTC.

The chain is built from TRBV6-1 and TRBJ1-5; D not resolved. The CDR3 is 15 amino acids. Germline CDR1 MNHNS, CDR2 SASEGT. V gave up 1 base and J gave up 6 bases, with 13 bases separating them. CDR3 DNA sequence: TGTGCCAGCAGTGAAGGCAGGACTGCGTCTCAGCCCCAGCATTTT. This encodes CASSEGRTASQPQHF.

This chain joins TRBV15 and TRBJ2-2; D unresolved. Germline values: CDR1 LNHNV, CDR2 YYDKDF (reference sequence). V lost 5 bases and J lost 6, with 7 bases in between. The CDR3 is 12 residues long. This CDR3 is CATSAEAGELFF. CDR3 DNA: TGTGCCACCAGCGCGGAAGCCGGGGAGCTGTTTTTT.

CDR3 nucleotides: TGTGCCAGAAGCCTAGACAGGTCAAAAGGGGGCTACACCTTC. It is translated as CARSLDRSKGGYTF. The chain is built from TRBV5-3 and TRBJ1-2, with D possibly matching TRBD1 (6 bases). TRBV5-3 counts as an open reading frame of uncertain function. With 4 bases removed from V and 8 bases from J, the gap between germline ends came to 18 bases. This CDR3 region has 14 residues.

This chain connects TRBV25-1 to TRBJ2-3; possibly TRBD2 for D (5 bases). The germline V and J ends were trimmed by 6 bases and 6 bases, with 7 bases remaining between them. The CDR3 is 11 amino acids. Germline CDR1 is MGHDK and CDR2 is SYGVNS. This CDR3 is CASRGSDTQYF. The CDR3 DNA follows: TGTGCCAGCAGGGGGAGCGATACGCAGTATTTT.

This chain links TRBV5-1 with TRBJ2-5; tentatively, D is TRBD1 (6 bases). The CDR3 covers 14 residues. V lost 2 bases to trimming and J lost 1 base, with 9 bases between them. CDR1 and CDR2 (germline): SGHRS, YFSETQ. The chain's CDR3 is CASSFRTAQETQYF. CDR3 DNA: TGCGCCAGCAGCTTCAGGACAGCCCAAGAGACCCAGTACTTC.

The rearrangement uses TRBV4-1 and TRBJ2-5; TRBD1 matches at 9 bases. The germline V gene has CDR1 MGHRA and CDR2 YSYEKL. The CDR3 is 21 residues long. V shed 4 bases, J shed 1 base, and the junction held 22 bases outside the gene matches. The CDR3 reads CASSLGRTRTGDHPPQETQYF. The CDR3 DNA reads TGCGCCAGCAGCCTGGGAAGAACCAGGACAGGGGATCACCCCCCCCAAGAGACCCAGTACTTC.

Remarks on this clone: Other DNA sequences in this specimen translate into the identical CDR3. The chain couples TRBV7-3 to TRBJ2-3; D is undetermined. CDR3 size: 12 residues. V was pared by 5 bases and J by 8 bases, with 11 bases between. CDR1 SGHTA and CDR2 FQGTGA come from the germline V gene. The CDR3 sequence: CASSLELGTQYF. CDR3 sequence (DNA): TGTGCCAGCAGCCTGGAGCTGGGTACGCAGTATTTT.